This T cell receptor gamma chain was recorded in a study of gamma-delta chains in newborns, infants, children (dated by TCRdb to about 2019). In the study overall: According to the title of the study, polyclonal expansion of innate gammadelta T cells immediately after birth is driven by microbial exposure. The study examined the way microbial exposure affected innate gammadelta T cell populations in human newborns right after birth.

The sample holds a few counts of this clone. No cognate antigen has been identified for it. No base-level quality is on record; no much larger clone is a single base apart. Counted from cysteine to phenylalanine, this CDR3 has 15 amino acids. Just the 45-base CDR3 DNA is kept, in frame starting at base 1. The germline V gene (reference sequence) supplies CDR1 GITISATS and CDR2 ISYDGTV. The V end gives up 3 bases and the J end 8 bases, leaving 16 bases in the junction not matched to a gene. The listed sequencing device is Illumina MiSeq. For TCRdb, the public reads were processed anew by CATT, and duplicate DNA sequences were folded into one row. This sample has more than 2,500 gamma-chain clones in its table, and roughly 28% of those were observed once. Around 19% of the sample lies in the top ten.

In this chain, TRGV9 is recombined with TRGJ1 or TRGJ2. The receptor was isolated from a child who was a newborn, infant or young child, either healthy, febrile or measles-vaccinated (not recorded which). The sequencing sample was made of blood. In nucleotides, the sequence is TGTGCCTTGTGGGAGCCGTCCCAAAGTAGGAATAAGAAACTCTTT. Its protein reads: CALWEPSQSRNKKLF.